This T cell receptor beta chain appears in the sequencing data of a study of control samples from healthy donors and cancer patients. The assay was immunoSEQ multiplex PCR, and TCRdb's table has in-frame clones only and misses some. This table holds 150,000 or so clones, about 89% found once. Germline-derived CDR1 and CDR2 are LNHDA and SQIVND (reference sequence). Trimming cost V 3 bases and J 9 bases, with 15 bases left between them. The CDR3 covers 14 residues. This receptor was identified in a man between 18 and 29 years old in good health. Sequences were obtained from blood. This chain connects TRBV19 to TRBJ1-5; D is ambiguous. CDR3 sequence reads: CASSIKGEVPPQHF. Written as DNA, the CDR3 is TGTGCCAGTAGTATCAAAGGTGAGGTGCCGCCCCAGCATTTT.